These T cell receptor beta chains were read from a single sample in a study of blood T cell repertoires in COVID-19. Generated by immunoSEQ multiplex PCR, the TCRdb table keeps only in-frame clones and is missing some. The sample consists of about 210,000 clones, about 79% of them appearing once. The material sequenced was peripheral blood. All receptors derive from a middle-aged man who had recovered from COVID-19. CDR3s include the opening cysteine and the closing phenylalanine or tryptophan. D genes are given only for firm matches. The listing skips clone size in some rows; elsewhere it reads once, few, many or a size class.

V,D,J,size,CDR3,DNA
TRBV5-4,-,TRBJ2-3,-,CASSLRGTDTQYF,TGTGCCAGCAGCTTAAGAGGGACAGATACGCAGTATTTT
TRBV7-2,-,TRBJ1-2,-,CASSLVGGQRAYTF,TGTGCCAGCAGCTTAGTAGGGGGTCAGAGAGCCTACACCTTC
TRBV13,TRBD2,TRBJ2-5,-,CASSLDQAGGQETQYF,TGTGCCAGCAGCTTAGATCAAGCGGGGGGACAAGAGACCCAGTACTTC
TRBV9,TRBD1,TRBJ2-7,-,CASSVGQGNEQYF,TGTGCCAGCAGCGTAGGACAGGGTAACGAGCAGTACTTC
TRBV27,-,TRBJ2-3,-,CASRTDLGDTQYF,TGTGCCAGCCGGACTGACCTCGGGGATACGCAGTATTTT
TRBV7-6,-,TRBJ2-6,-,CASSLVHSGANVLTF,TGTGCCAGCAGCTTAGTTCATTCTGGGGCCAACGTCCTGACTTTC
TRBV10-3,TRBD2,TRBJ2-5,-,CAISETSGETQYF,TGTGCCATCAGTGAAACTAGCGGCGAGACCCAGTACTTC
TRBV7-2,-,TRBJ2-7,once,CASSFSGSSYEQYF,TGTGCCAGCAGCTTTTCGGGGAGCTCCTACGAGCAGTACTTC
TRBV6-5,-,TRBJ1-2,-,CASRQDGWRGYTF,TGTGCCAGCAGACAGGACGGGTGGCGGGGCTACACCTTC
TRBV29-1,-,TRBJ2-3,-,CSVKGQTDTQYF,TGCAGCGTCAAAGGACAGACAGATACGCAGTATTTT
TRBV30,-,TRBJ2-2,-,CACLNTGELFF,TGTGCCTGTCTGAACACCGGGGAGCTGTTTTTT
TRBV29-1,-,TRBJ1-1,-,CSVAEGGRAEAFF,TGCAGCGTTGCGGAGGGGGGGCGGGCTGAAGCTTTCTTT
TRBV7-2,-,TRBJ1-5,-,CASSLQYQPQHF,TGTGCCAGCAGCTTACAGTACCAGCCCCAGCATTTT
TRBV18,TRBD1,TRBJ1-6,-,CASSPTNRGNNSPLHF,TGTGCCAGCTCACCTACGAACAGGGGCAATAATTCACCCCTCCACTTT
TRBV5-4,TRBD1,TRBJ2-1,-,CASSGTGRTYNEQFF,TGTGCCAGCAGCGGGACAGGTCGTACCTACAATGAGCAGTTCTTC
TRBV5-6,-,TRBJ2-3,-,CASRGRGTTDTQYF,TGTGCCAGCAGGGGCCGAGGGACAACAGATACGCAGTATTTT
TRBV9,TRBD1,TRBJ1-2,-,CASSVAPGDRVGYTF,TGTGCCAGCAGCGTAGCGCCCGGGGACAGGGTAGGCTACACCTTC
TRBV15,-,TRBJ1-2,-,CATSRDSSGVYGYTF,TGTGCCACCAGCAGAGATTCTTCGGGGGTCTATGGCTACACCTTC
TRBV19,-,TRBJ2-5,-,CASSKQHPETQYF,TGTGCCAGTAGTAAACAGCACCCAGAGACCCAGTACTTC
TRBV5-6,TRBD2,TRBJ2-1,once,CASSSRLAGGRYNEQFF,TGTGCCAGCAGCTCACGACTAGCGGGAGGTCGATACAATGAGCAGTTCTTC
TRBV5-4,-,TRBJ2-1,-,CASSSGGASEYNEQFF,TGTGCCAGCAGCTCTGGAGGGGCTAGCGAGTACAATGAGCAGTTCTTC
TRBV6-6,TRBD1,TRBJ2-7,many,CASLRQGASYEQYF,TGTGCCAGCTTGAGACAGGGGGCTTCCTACGAGCAGTACTTC
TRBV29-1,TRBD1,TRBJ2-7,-,CSVASPDRAFYEQYF,TGCAGCGTTGCCTCCCCGGACAGGGCATTCTACGAGCAGTACTTC
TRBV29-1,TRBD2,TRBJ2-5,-,CSGRLAGRETQYF,TGCAGCGGTCGACTAGCGGGGCGGGAGACCCAGTACTTC
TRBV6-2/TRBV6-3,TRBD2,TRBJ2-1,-,CASSWGTSGGSSYNEQFF,TGTGCCAGCAGTTGGGGGACTAGCGGGGGTAGCTCCTACAATGAGCAGTTCTTC
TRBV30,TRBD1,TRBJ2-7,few,CAWVDRGRAYEQYF,TGTGCCTGGGTAGACAGGGGGCGAGCCTACGAGCAGTACTTC
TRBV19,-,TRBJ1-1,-,CASRGLSGELTTEAFF,TGTGCCAGTAGGGGTTTGTCGGGGGAATTGACGACTGAAGCTTTCTTT
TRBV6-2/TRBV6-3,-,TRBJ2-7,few,CASSPFLAGLSPTREQYF,TGTGCCAGCAGTCCCTTTTTGGCGGGACTTAGTCCAACGCGCGAGCAGTACTTC
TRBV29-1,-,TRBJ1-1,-,CSVRGQPNTEAFF,TGCAGCGTGAGAGGACAACCTAACACTGAAGCTTTCTTT
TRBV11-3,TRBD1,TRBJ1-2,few,CASSIGQGVEGYTF,TGTGCCAGCAGCATCGGACAGGGGGTAGAGGGCTACACCTTC
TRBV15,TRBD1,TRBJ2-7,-,CATSGGQGSYEQYF,TGTGCCACCAGCGGCGGACAGGGATCCTACGAGCAGTACTTC
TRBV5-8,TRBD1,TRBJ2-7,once,CASSLRQGFFEQYF,TGTGCCAGCAGCTTAAGACAGGGTTTTTTCGAGCAGTACTTC
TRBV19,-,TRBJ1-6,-,CASHSGLDNSPLHF,TGTGCCAGTCATTCAGGGCTCGATAATTCACCCCTCCACTTT
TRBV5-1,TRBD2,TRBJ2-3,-,CASSFELAGDTDTQYF,TGCGCCAGCAGCTTTGAACTAGCGGGTGACACAGATACGCAGTATTTT
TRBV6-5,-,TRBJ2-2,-,CASSYAGEGGELFF,TGTGCCAGCAGTTACGCAGGGGAGGGCGGGGAGCTGTTTTTT
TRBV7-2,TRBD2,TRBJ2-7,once,CASSLGLAGDEQYF,TGTGCCAGCAGCTTAGGCCTAGCGGGGGACGAGCAGTACTTC
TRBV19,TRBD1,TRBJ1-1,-,CASRFRDRDTEAFF,TGTGCCAGTAGGTTCCGGGACAGGGACACTGAAGCTTTCTTT
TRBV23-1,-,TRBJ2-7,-,CASSGRLGTYEQYF,TGCGCCAGCAGCGGGCGACTTGGGACTTACGAGCAGTACTTC
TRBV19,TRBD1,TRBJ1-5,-,CASTRDRDNQPQHF,TGTGCCAGTACCAGGGACAGGGACAATCAGCCCCAGCATTTT
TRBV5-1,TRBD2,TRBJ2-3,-,CASSFSPSGGATDTQYF,TGCGCCAGCAGCTTTAGCCCTAGCGGGGGAGCCACAGATACGCAGTATTTT
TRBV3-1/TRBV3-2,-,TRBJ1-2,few,CASSQGGGNGYTF,TGTGCCAGCAGCCAAGGGGGAGGGAACGGCTACACCTTC
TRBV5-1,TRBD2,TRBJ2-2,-,CASSKLGTSGLTTGELFF,TGCGCCAGCAGCAAACTCGGTACTAGCGGACTTACAACCGGGGAGCTGTTTTTT
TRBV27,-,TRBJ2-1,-,CASSSPPTTLYNEQFF,TGTGCCAGCAGTTCCCCCCCTACCACCCTCTACAATGAGCAGTTCTTC
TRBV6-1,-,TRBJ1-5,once,CASSGRIRGLFQPQHF,TGTGCCAGCAGTGGTCGTATAAGGGGTTTGTTTCAGCCCCAGCATTTT
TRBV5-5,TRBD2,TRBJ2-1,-,CASSLVPSGGYEQFF,TGTGCCAGCAGCTTGGTGCCTAGCGGGGGTTATGAGCAGTTCTTC
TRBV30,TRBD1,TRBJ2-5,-,CAWSTGGVETQYF,TGTGCCTGGAGCACAGGGGGTGTTGAGACCCAGTACTTC
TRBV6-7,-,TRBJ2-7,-,CASSRPGGHEQYF,TGTGCCAGCAGTCGACCGGGGGGCCACGAGCAGTACTTC
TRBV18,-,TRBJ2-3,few,CASIPDLLTDTQYF,TGTGCCAGCATCCCGGACTTACTCACAGATACGCAGTATTTT
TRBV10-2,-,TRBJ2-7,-,CASSESGTSDSYEQYF,TGCGCCAGCAGTGAGTCGGGGACTTCTGACTCCTACGAGCAGTACTTC
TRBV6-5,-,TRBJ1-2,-,CASGGYRTVNYGYTF,TGTGCCAGCGGGGGTTATAGGACAGTTAACTATGGCTACACCTTC
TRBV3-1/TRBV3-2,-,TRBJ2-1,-,CASSQDLSALLVNEQFF,TGTGCCAGCAGCCAAGATTTGTCCGCGTTGCTAGTGAATGAGCAGTTCTTC
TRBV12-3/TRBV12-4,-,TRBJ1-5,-,CASSFSGDQPQHF,TGTGCCAGCAGTTTTTCAGGGGATCAGCCCCAGCATTTT
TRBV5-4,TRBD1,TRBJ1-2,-,CASSHRQGAGGYTF,TGTGCCAGCAGCCATAGACAGGGGGCGGGTGGCTACACCTTC
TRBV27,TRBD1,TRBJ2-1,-,CASRLQGARGEQFF,TGTGCCAGCAGACTACAGGGGGCGCGGGGTGAGCAGTTCTTC